This T cell receptor beta chain was sequenced during a study of blood T cell repertoires in COVID-19 (TCRdb year 2020). A note on the overall study: Samples covering the acute and convalescent phases of COVID-19 were provided by collaborators in the United States, Italy and Spain. The repertoires were released in a freely available public database meant as a resource for research on the immune response to SARS-CoV-2. The samples were drawn from two sources: the first 160 participants of the ongoing ImmuneRACE study, and 1,000 to 1,500 subjects contributed by 6 global collaborators. Nearly every sample came with metadata listing a de-identified subject ID, COVID-19 status, age in years and sex. Subjects who had been exposed to COVID-19, were actively infected with it, or had recovered from it provided the deeply sampled blood TCRbeta repertoires that made up the dataset. The material from the prospective study consisted of cDNA or gDNA derived from T cells, B-cell-depleted T cells, or PBMCs. HLA class I and class II types, where available, came from metadata supplied by the sample provider rather than from assay-based typing. What the work shows at the level of the full study, not this receptor alone: The amount of clinical and demographic metadata varied by source and participant and was provided uncurated.

Turning to this clone: Its binding antigen is unknown. Base quality data are lacking; no much larger clone is found one base away.

Whole blood was collected in K2EDTA tubes by collaborating institutions according to the institutions' own protocols. For TCRbeta analysis, collaborators shipped samples as frozen whole blood, isolated PBMCs, or DNA extracted from either of those sample types. Taken from cysteine to phenylalanine, the CDR3 has 14 residues. Only the CDR3 DNA is retained, 42 bases long and in frame from the first base. As encoded in the germline V gene (reference sequence), CDR1 is LNHDA while CDR2 is SQIVND. V has 8 bases trimmed and J has 3 bases trimmed; junction bases matching no gene number 6. The immunoSEQ Assay, a bias-controlled multiplex PCR, was used to amplify TCRbeta CDR3 regions from genomic DNA. For the original study's pipeline: The number of nucleated cells in each sample was estimated from the amplification of reference gene primers within the assay. To quantify the absolute abundance of each unique TCRbeta CDR3 rearrangement, sequence reads were collapsed and filtered. For each sample, productive Simpson clonality was calculated as the square root of Simpson's diversity index over productive rearrangements. TCRdb retrieved this table from immuneACCESS and kept in-frame rearrangements only. Not all clones are present; in checked studies, unresolved V genes account for under half, and no reason is known for the remainder. D and trimming come from the DNA, and the V and J calls and clone size come from that table. The sample yields approximately 93,000 clones; 80% to 90% were counted once. Around 26% of the sample is taken by the ten largest.

This chain is built from TRBV19 and TRBJ2-2, with 7 middle bases fitting TRBD1. This clonotype was sampled from a man aged 45-65 years with active or convalescent COVID-19. Sequences were obtained from peripheral blood. The DNA sequence follows: TGTGCCAGTTGGACAGGTTTCGACACCGGGGAGCTGTTTTTT. This codes for CASWTGFDTGELFF.